The 3 T cell receptor beta chains in this list originate from one sample, sequenced in a study of CD8 T cells in Susac syndrome. It was with random hexamers that about 0.45 to 1 ug RNA was reverse transcribed. TCRdb fed the immunoSEQ multiplex PCR reads into MiXCR, producing one record per CDR3 protein. The sample shows about 210,000 distinct CDR3 sequences, approximately 94% of them seen only once. The sample was CD4+ T cells from PBMCs. The receptors come from a human donor with Susac syndrome.

This chain joins TRBV19 and TRBJ1-2; a weak D match, TRBD1 (5 bases). This CDR3 spans 15 amino acids. The ends were cut back, 4 bases at V and 3 bases at J, with 15 bases in the middle. Germline lookup yields CDR1 LNHDA and CDR2 SQIVND (reference sequence). CDR3 protein: CASSKAGSGDYGYTF. The DNA for the CDR3 is TGTGCCAGTAGTAAAGCAGGGTCAGGAGACTATGGCTACACCTTC.

The J gene is TRBJ2-7, the V gene TRBV7-2, with D perhaps matching TRBD2 (5 bases). V lost 3 bases and J 5 bases, leaving 11 bases between the germline ends. This CDR3 is built from 13 residues. The germline gives CDR1 SGHTA, CDR2 FQGNSA. The CDR3 sequence: CASSLEVRDEQYF. CDR3 bases: TGTGCCAGCAGCTTGGAGGTTAGGGACGAGCAGTACTTC.

This rearrangement joins TRBV29-1 to TRBJ2-3, with a possible D match to TRBD2 (6 bases). In germline, CDR1 is SQVTM, CDR2 ANQGSEA. The V gene lost 4 bases and the J gene lost 1 base, with 9 bases spanning the gap. The CDR3 is 13 amino acids. CDR3 nucleotide sequence: TGCAGCGTTGCGACGGGGGGCACAGATACGCAGTATTTT. Encoded protein: CSVATGGTDTQYF.